The source of this TCR beta chain is a study of CD8+CD57+ T cells in acquired aplastic anemia. Study-level background: Mean yield of DNA from sorted CD4+ and CD8+ cells was approximately 3 ug. Findings of the study overall: In common between the patients and the controls were more than 25 CD8+ CDR3 sequences.

The study profiled TCR beta VDJ and CDR3 using genomic DNA as template. TCRdb re-called the reads through MiXCR, storing one row per CDR3 protein. The sample holds over 250,000 distinct CDR3 sequences; roughly 59% are singletons and the top ten take 1.3%. Germline loops: CDR1 SGHTA, CDR2 FQGTGA. The CDR3 is made up of 16 amino acids. V was pared by 5 bases and J by 2 bases, with 9 bases of the junction left unmatched. All patients picked for sequencing had shown, by flow cytometry, an expansion of CD8+CD57+ cells. Severe acquired aplastic anemia was the diagnosis recorded for all patients. Sampling of blood occurred while the patients had still received no therapy. For this clonotype: Its antigen is unknown.

What was sequenced was sorted CD4+, CD8+, or CD8+CD57+ T cells (not recorded which) from PBMCs. This chain uses TRBV7-3 with TRBJ1-2; TRBD1 aligns across 9 bases. The clonotype was recovered from a human donor with aplastic anemia. The CDR3 DNA sequence: TGTGCCAGCAGCGGAACCGGACAGGGGATAAACTATGGCTACACCTTC. It specifies CASSGTGQGINYGYTF.